This T cell receptor (beta chain) originates from a study of blood T cell repertoires in COVID-19. At the level of the study: PBMCs, B-cell-depleted T cells, or T cells provided the cDNA or gDNA that made up the material.

Only in-frame clones appear in the TCRdb table, and some are missing; sequencing was by immunoSEQ multiplex PCR. The sample records nearly 200,000 clones, 65% to 85% being singletons. Sequencing was done on a sample of PBMCs or T cells enriched from blood (not recorded which). The TCR comes from a man aged 40-50 years who had recovered from COVID-19.

CDR3 loop: CASSERFVTEHYGYTF. The CDR3 DNA follows: TGTGCCAGCAGTGAAAGATTCGTAACAGAGCACTATGGCTACACCTTC. This rearrangement joins TRBV6-1 to TRBJ1-2; no firm D call. The length of the CDR3 is 16 residues. Germline assignment: CDR1 MNHNS and CDR2 SASEGT. V lost 2 bases, J lost 3 bases, and 16 bases lay in between.